These 7 T cell receptor beta chains share one sample of origin, sequenced in a study of CD8+ T cells in alopecia areata. Specified treatment: oral pan-JAK inhibitor, 5-10 mg twice daily. RNA was isolated and reverse transcribed to cDNA, the sequencing template. Some clones are missing from TCRdb's copy, which holds only in-frame ones; the method was immunoSEQ multiplex PCR. Of 200,000 to 250,000 clones in the sample, about 50% are singletons; the top ten hold approximately 1.4%. The specimen was CD4+ T cells sorted from blood, collected at week 4, from a patient treated with tofacitinib. Receptors were obtained from a human donor with alopecia areata.

The chain joins TRBV29-1 to TRBJ2-3; D call uncertain. The germline CDR1 and CDR2 sequences are SQVTM and ANQGSEA. Deletions cut 6 bases from V and 6 bases from J, with 7 bases between. CDR3 length: 10 amino acids. The CDR3 here is CSVIRDTQYF. The CDR3, as DNA: TGCAGCGTCATCCGGGATACGCAGTATTTT.

To note about this clone: Additional DNA sequences in this sample encode the identical CDR3. This chain connects TRBV6-5 to TRBJ1-2; no clear D. The ends were cut back, 2 bases at V and 6 bases at J, with 7 bases in the middle. Germline V gives CDR1 MNHEY, CDR2 SVGAGI. The CDR3 is 12 residues long. DNA of the CDR3: TGTGCCAGCAGTTACGCCGGTGATGGCTACACCTTC. Residues: CASSYAGDGYTF.

This clone was seen a few times. The genes are TRBV7-2 and TRBJ2-3; D not resolved. The CDR3 is made up of 13 amino acids. Germline assignment: CDR1 SGHTA and CDR2 FQGNSA. Trimming removed 0 bases from V and 4 bases from J, with 5 bases in between. The CDR3: CASSLARADTQYF. The CDR3 DNA reads as TGTGCCAGCAGCTTAGCGCGAGCAGATACGCAGTATTTT.

This clone occurred a few times. The chain has TRBV29-1 and TRBJ2-7; D is perhaps TRBD1 (6 bases). In germline, CDR1 is SQVTM, CDR2 ANQGSEA. V lost 6 bases and J 6 bases, leaving 15 bases between the germline ends. CDR3 size: 12 residues. CDR3: CSVRQGSGEQYF. Here the CDR3 DNA reads TGCAGCGTCCGTCAGGGGTCAGGCGAGCAGTACTTC.

The genes are TRBV29-1 and TRBJ1-1, with 8 positions matching TRBD1. This CDR3 contains 14 residues. The V gene's germline CDR1 is SQVTM and CDR2 ANQGSEA. V shed 6 bases and J 1 base; nucleotides not matched to a gene: 7. The CDR3 spells CSVPTGGPNTEAFF. The CDR3 DNA is TGCAGCGTCCCTACAGGGGGTCCGAACACTGAAGCTTTCTTT.

The V and J genes are TRBV5-4 and TRBJ1-6, with D maybe TRBD1 (5 bases). CDR3 size: 14 residues. Trimming removed 4 bases at V and 7 bases at J, with 12 bases between. Per germline, CDR1 SGHNT and CDR2 YYREEE (reference sequence). The CDR3 reads CASSLGQTNSPLHF. CDR3 in DNA: TGTGCCAGCAGCCTCGGACAAACCAATTCACCCCTCCACTTT.

This clone showed up just a few times. V is TRBV14 and J is TRBJ1-6, with D perhaps matching TRBD1 (5 bases). The length of the CDR3 is 14 residues. Trimming cost V 3 bases and J 4 bases, with 7 bases left between them. Germline lookup yields CDR1 SGHDN and CDR2 FVKESK. The CDR3 here is CASSHGGYNSPLHF. In DNA form, the CDR3 reads TGTGCCAGCAGCCATGGGGGTTATAATTCACCCCTCCACTTT.